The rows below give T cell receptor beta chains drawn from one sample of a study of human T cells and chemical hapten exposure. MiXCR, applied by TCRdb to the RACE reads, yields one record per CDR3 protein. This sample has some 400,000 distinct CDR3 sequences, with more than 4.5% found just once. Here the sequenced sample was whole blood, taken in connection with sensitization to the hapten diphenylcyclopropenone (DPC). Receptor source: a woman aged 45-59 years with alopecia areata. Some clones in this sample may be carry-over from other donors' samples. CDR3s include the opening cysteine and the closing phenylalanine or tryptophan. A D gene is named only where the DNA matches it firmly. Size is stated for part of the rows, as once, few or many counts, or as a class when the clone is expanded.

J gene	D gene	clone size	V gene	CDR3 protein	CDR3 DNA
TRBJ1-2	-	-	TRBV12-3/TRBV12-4	CASSPVGGNYGYTF	TGTGCCAGCAGCCCTGTCGGGGGAAACTATGGCTACACCTTC
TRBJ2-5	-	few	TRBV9	CASIIGLHPHGETQYF	TGTGCCAGCATCATCGGACTACACCCTCATGGCGAGACCCAGTACTTC
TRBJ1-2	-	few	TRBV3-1	CASSQDGGNYGYTF	TGTGCCAGCAGCCAAGACGGAGGGAACTATGGCTACACCTTC
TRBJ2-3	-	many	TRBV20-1	CSAWWSTDTQYF	TGCAGTGCTTGGTGGAGCACAGATACGCAGTATTTT
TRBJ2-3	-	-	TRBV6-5	CASSKQGDTQYF	TGTGCCAGCAGCAAGCAGGGAGATACGCAGTATTTT
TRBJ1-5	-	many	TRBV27	CASSSSGTARPQHF	TGTGCCAGCAGTTCATCCGGGACCGCGAGGCCCCAGCATTTT
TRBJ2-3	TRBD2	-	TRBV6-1	CASSAWTSGRTDTQYF	TGTGCCAGCAGCGCCTGGACTAGCGGTCGCACAGATACGCAGTATTTT
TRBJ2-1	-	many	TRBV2	CASSEWAHNVGFF	TGTGCCAGCAGTGAATGGGCGCACAATGTGGGGTTCTTC
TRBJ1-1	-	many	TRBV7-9	CASSPKTVGMNTEAFF	TGTGCCAGCAGCCCTAAGACAGTGGGAATGAACACTGAAGCTTTCTTT
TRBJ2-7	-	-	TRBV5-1	CASARDTSYEQYF	TGCGCCAGCGCCCGGGACACCTCCTACGAGCAGTACTTC
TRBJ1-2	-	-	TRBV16	CASSQFTDYGYTF	TGTGCCAGCAGCCAATTCACAGACTATGGCTACACCTTC
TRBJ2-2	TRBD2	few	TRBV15	CATGSGSEIGELFF	TGTGCCACTGGGAGCGGGAGTGAGATCGGGGAGCTGTTTTTT
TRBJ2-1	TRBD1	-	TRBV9	CASSVAGTDFNNEQFF	TGTGCCAGCAGCGTAGCGGGGACAGACTTTAACAATGAGCAGTTCTTC
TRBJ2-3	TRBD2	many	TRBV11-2	CASSLKVLAGGTDTQYF	TGTGCCAGCAGCTTAAAGGTGCTAGCGGGGGGAACAGATACGCAGTATTTT
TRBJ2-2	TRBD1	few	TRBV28	CASSGDRATGELFF	TGTGCCAGCAGTGGGGACAGGGCCACCGGGGAGCTGTTTTTT
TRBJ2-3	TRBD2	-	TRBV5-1	CASSSTSGGREDTQYF	TGCGCCAGCAGCTCTACTAGCGGGGGGCGCGAGGATACGCAGTATTTT
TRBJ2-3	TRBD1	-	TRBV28	CASSLGQGTQYF	TGTGCCAGCAGTTTGGGACAGGGGACGCAGTATTTT
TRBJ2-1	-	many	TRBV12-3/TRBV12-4	CASSLGGKLFF	TGTGCCAGCAGTTTAGGAGGGAAACTGTTCTTC
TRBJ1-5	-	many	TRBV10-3	CAAGAENQPQHF	TGTGCCGCCGGGGCTGAGAATCAGCCCCAGCATTTT
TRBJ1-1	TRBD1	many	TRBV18	CASSWDRSTEAFF	TGTGCCAGCTCATGGGACAGATCCACTGAAGCTTTCTTT
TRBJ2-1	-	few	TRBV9	CASSAGGSEQFF	TGTGCCAGCAGCGCCGGAGGTTCTGAGCAGTTCTTC
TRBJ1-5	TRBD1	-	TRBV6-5	CATDRVDQPQHF	TGTGCCACCGACAGGGTGGATCAGCCCCAGCATTTT
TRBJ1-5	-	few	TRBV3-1	CASSQEGQGYQPQHF	TGTGCCAGCAGCCAAGAGGGACAAGGGTATCAGCCCCAGCATTTT
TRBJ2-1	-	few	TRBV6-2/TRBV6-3	CASSTGGPPNEQFF	TGTGCCAGCAGTACGGGCGGGCCACCCAATGAGCAGTTCTTC
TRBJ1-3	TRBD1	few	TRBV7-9	CASSSGTGSHSGNTIYF	TGTGCCAGCAGCTCAGGGACAGGGTCTCACTCTGGAAACACCATATATTTT
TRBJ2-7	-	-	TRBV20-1	CSARDVGLDSPYEQYF	TGCAGTGCTAGAGACGTCGGGTTGGACAGCCCCTACGAGCAGTACTTC
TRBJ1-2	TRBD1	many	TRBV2	CASSEGQGAFGYTF	TGTGCCAGCAGTGAGGGACAGGGGGCCTTCGGCTACACCTTC
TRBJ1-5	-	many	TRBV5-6	CASSLASRPDQPQHF	TGTGCCAGCAGTTTGGCCTCACGTCCTGATCAGCCCCAGCATTTT
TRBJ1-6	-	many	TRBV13	CASSLRSAGNYSPLHF	TGTGCCAGCAGCTTAAGGTCCGCAGGGAACTATTCACCCCTCCACTTT
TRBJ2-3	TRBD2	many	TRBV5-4	CASSTGLAGEADTQYF	TGTGCCAGCAGCACGGGACTAGCGGGGGAGGCAGATACGCAGTATTTT
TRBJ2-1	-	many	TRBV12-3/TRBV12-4	CASSLGTSIEQFF	TGTGCCAGCAGCTTAGGGACTTCGATTGAGCAGTTCTTC
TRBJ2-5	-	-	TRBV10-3	CAISESIGQETQYF	TGTGCCATCAGTGAGTCAATAGGTCAAGAGACCCAGTACTTC